One and the same sample provided the 8 T cell receptor beta chains below, sequenced in a study of patients and donors after allogeneic stem cell transplantation. TCRdb ran MiXCR on the RT-PCR reads and lists one entry per CDR3 protein. The data show 800,000 to 1,000,000 distinct CDR3 sequences, 18% seen once. Input material: blood, either unsorted or a sorted T cell fraction (not recorded which). Source of these receptors: a human donor who was either an allogeneic HSCT recipient or a stem cell or donor lymphocyte infusion donor (not recorded which). It is not recorded whose cells these are; they may come from a transplant donor.

In this sample, this clonotype turned up a few times. This chain connects TRBV13 to TRBJ2-1; D gene ambiguous. This CDR3 contains 17 residues. V was cut by 1 base and J by 4 bases, with 17 bases left in between. The V gene's germline CDR1 is PRHDT and CDR2 FYEKMQ (reference sequence). Written as DNA, the CDR3 is TGTGCCAGCAGCTTAGCGGCGGTTGGTCAGGTTTACAATGAGCAGTTCTTC. Encoded protein: CASSLAAVGQVYNEQFF.

The sample holds a few counts of this clonotype. This chain links TRBV5-1 with TRBJ1-2, with D perhaps matching TRBD1 (6 bases). CDR3 length: 18 residues. The germline CDR1 and CDR2 sequences are SGHRS and YFSETQ. The ends were cut back, 4 bases at V and 0 bases at J, with 22 bases in the middle. The CDR3 loop reads CASSQGAGHGITNYGYTF. CDR3 sequence (DNA): TGCGCCAGCAGCCAAGGGGCGGGACACGGAATTACTAACTATGGCTACACCTTC.

This clonotype was counted a few times. This chain connects TRBV20-1 to TRBJ2-3; the match to TRBD2 covers 8 bases. The length of the CDR3 is 13 residues. After removal of 3 bases from V and 5 bases from J, the junction contained 4 bases not matched to a gene. Germline V gene lookup returns CDR1 DFQATT and CDR2 SNEGSKA (reference sequence). The CDR3 loop is CSARVLAGDTQYF. The DNA for the CDR3 is TGCAGTGCTAGGGTGCTAGCGGGAGATACGCAGTATTTT.

This chain joins TRBV9 and TRBJ2-3; D unresolved. This CDR3 region has 17 residues. V was cut by 0 bases and J by 0 bases, with 14 bases left in between. Per germline, CDR1 SGDLS and CDR2 YYNGEE. The CDR3 nucleotides read TGTGCCAGCAGCGTAGTGGCAGGTATCCCTAGCACAGATACGCAGTATTTT. Protein sequence: CASSVVAGIPSTDTQYF.

In its sample, this clonotype was seen a few times. The CDR3 is CASSPRQGGVTGELFF. CDR3 nucleotides: TGTGCCAGCAGCCCCCGACAGGGGGGTGTCACCGGGGAGCTGTTTTTT. The gene calls are TRBV9 and TRBJ2-2, with TRBD1 matching 9 bases. V lost 4 bases, J lost 4 bases, and 8 bases stayed unmatched. The CDR3 runs 16 residues. Germline V gene sequence: CDR1 SGDLS, CDR2 YYNGEE.

This clonotype turned up a few times. V usage is TRBV29-1 and J usage is TRBJ1-1; D is unclear. The CDR3 runs 14 residues. Between the trimmed V and J ends, which lost 4 bases and 6 bases, there was a span of 18 bases. Germline V gives CDR1 SQVTM, CDR2 ANQGSEA. The CDR3 DNA sequence: TGCAGCGTTGTCCTTTGGGCGCAGGCCCCTGAAGCTTTCTTT. Protein sequence: CSVVLWAQAPEAFF. Drawing the rest from reference TRBV29-1 and TRBJ1-1, the complete variable domain is SAVISQKPSRDICQRGTSLTIQCQVDSQVTMMFWYRQQPGQSLTLIATANQGSEATYESGFVIDKFPISRPNLTFSTLTVSNMSPEDSSIYLCSVVLWAQAPEAFFGQGTRLTVV.

This clonotype was recorded a few times. The genes are TRBV7-9 and TRBJ2-1; D ambiguous. This CDR3 contains 13 residues. The V end was cut by 4 bases, the J end by 9 bases, with 13 bases between. Germline CDR1 reads SEHNR; CDR2 reads FQNEAQ (reference sequence). CDR3 bases: TGTGCCAGCAGCTACACTCTTGGAGCTGAGCAGTTCTTC. This translates into CASSYTLGAEQFF.

This clonotype was found a few times. The rearrangement joins TRBV6-2 or TRBV6-3 to TRBJ2-3; D might be TRBD2 (5 bases). Germline V gene sequence: CDR1 MNHEY, CDR2 SVGEGT. Trimming removed 6 bases from V and 10 bases from J, with 20 bases in between. The length of the CDR3 is 14 residues. As DNA, the CDR3 is TGTGCCAGCAGCCTCAGGACTCCAGGTTTTGCGCAGTATTTT. As protein: CASSLRTPGFAQYF.